The TCR beta chain described here comes from a study of blood T cell repertoires in COVID-19. Study details: The United States, Italy and Spain supplied acute and convalescent COVID-19 samples. T cells, B-cell-depleted T cells, or PBMCs supplied cDNA or gDNA.

Authors' analysis steps: Estimation of nucleated cell counts was performed using reference gene primer amplification. Using immunoSEQ multiplex PCR, the repertoire was profiled, and TCRdb retains in-frame clones only, with some absent. V, J and clone size are taken as reported in that table, and D and trimming were inferred from the DNA itself. The sample has fewer than 50,000 clones; over 85% are singletons. Material: peripheral blood. This TCR came from a human donor in a cohort sampled during active COVID-19.

As DNA, the CDR3 is TGTGCCAGCAGCCTTGACAGGGGCTCCTACAATGAGCAGTTCTTC. Encoded protein: CASSLDRGSYNEQFF. The genes are TRBV14 and TRBJ2-1; TRBD1 matches 8 bases. The CDR3 spans 15 residues. The trim removed 4 bases at V and 0 bases at J, leaving 2 bases unmatched. The germline V gene encodes CDR1 SGHDN and CDR2 FVKESK.